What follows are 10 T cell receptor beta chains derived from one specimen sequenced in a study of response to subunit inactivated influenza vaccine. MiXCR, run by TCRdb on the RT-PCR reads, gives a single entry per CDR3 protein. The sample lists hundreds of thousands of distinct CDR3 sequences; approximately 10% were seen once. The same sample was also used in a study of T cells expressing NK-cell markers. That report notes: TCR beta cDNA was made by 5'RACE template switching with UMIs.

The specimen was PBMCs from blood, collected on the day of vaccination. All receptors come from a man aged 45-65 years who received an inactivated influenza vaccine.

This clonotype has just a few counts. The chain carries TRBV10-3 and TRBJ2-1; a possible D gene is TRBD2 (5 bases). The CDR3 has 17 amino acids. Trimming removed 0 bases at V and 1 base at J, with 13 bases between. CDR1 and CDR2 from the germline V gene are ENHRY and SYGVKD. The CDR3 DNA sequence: TGTGCCATCAGTGAGTCAACTAGGCTCTTATCCTACAATGAGCAGTTCTTC. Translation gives CAISESTRLLSYNEQFF.

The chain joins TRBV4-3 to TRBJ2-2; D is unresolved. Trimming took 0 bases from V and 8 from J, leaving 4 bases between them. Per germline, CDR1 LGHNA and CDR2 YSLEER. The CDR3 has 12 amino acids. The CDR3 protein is CASSQDIGELFF. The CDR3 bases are TGCGCCAGCAGCCAAGATATTGGGGAGCTGTTTTTT.

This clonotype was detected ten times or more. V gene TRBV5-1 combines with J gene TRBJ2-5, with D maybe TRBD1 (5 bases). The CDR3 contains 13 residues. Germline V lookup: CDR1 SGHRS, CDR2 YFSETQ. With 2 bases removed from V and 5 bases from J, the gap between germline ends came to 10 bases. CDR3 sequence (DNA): TGCGCCAGCAGCTTCAGGGTCGGGGAGACCCAGTACTTC. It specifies CASSFRVGETQYF.

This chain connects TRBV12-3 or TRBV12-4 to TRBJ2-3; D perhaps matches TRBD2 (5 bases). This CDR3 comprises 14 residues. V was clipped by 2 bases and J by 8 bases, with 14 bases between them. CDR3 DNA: TGTGCCAGCAGTTTATCCTTGAGCGCGGGTACGCAGTATTTT. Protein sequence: CASSLSLSAGTQYF.

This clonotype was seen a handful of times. The CDR3 here is CASRQSVSGNTIYF. CDR3 nucleotides: TGTGCCAGCAGACAGTCCGTATCCGGAAACACCATATATTTT. The chain uses TRBV12-3 or TRBV12-4 and TRBJ1-3; no reliable D call. Trimming pared 6 bases from V and 4 bases from J, leaving 13 bases between. The CDR3 runs 14 residues.

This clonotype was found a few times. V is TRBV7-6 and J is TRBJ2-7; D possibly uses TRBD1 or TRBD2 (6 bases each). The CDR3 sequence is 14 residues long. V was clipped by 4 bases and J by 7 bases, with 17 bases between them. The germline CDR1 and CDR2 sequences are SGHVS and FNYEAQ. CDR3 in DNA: TGTGCCAGCAGCTCTTGGACAGTGGGGGGAGAGCAGTACTTC. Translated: CASSSWTVGGEQYF.

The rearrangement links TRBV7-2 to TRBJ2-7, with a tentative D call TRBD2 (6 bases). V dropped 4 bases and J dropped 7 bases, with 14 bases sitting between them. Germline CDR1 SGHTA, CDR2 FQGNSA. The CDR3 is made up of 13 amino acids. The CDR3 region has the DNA TGTGCCAGCAGCTCAGGACTACTGTCTGAGCAGTACTTC. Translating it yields CASSSGLLSEQYF.

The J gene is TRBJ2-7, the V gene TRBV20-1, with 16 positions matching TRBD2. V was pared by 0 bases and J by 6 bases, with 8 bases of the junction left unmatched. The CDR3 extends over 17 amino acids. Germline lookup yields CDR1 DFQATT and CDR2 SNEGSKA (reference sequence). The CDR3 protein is CSAREGTSGGAASEQYF. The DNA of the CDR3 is TGCAGTGCTAGAGAGGGGACTAGCGGGGGGGCGGCCTCCGAGCAGTACTTC.

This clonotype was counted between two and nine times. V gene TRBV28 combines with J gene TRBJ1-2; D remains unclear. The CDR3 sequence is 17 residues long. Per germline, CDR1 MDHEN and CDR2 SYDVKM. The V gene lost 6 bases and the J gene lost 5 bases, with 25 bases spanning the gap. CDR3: CASRDSQWDGVKYGYTF. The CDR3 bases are TGTGCCAGCAGAGACTCACAGTGGGATGGGGTAAAGTATGGCTACACCTTC.

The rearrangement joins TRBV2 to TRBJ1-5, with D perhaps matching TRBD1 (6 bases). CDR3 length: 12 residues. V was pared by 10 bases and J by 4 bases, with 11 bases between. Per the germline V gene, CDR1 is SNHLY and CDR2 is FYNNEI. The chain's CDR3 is CATGDINQPQHF. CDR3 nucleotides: TGTGCCACCGGGGACATAAATCAGCCCCAGCATTTT.